Listed here are 18 T cell receptor beta chains from one sample, sequenced in a study of blood T cell repertoires in COVID-19. Sequencing was performed with immunoSEQ multiplex PCR; in TCRdb, only in-frame clones are kept and a portion is missing. The data hold about 210,000 clones, with 92% observed a single time. What was sequenced was peripheral blood. These receptors were obtained from a man aged 25 to 40 with acute or convalescent COVID-19.

The genes are TRBV21-1 and TRBJ1-4. TRBV21-1 is reported as a pseudogene. The CDR3 has 14 amino acids. This chain's CDR3 is CASSKTATNEKLFF. Here the CDR3 DNA reads TGTGCCAGCAGCAAAACTGCAACTAATGAAAAACTGTTTTTT.

The chain links TRBV7-3 to TRBJ2-2; 7 positions agree with TRBD2. This CDR3 is 16 amino acids long. Per germline, CDR1 SGHTA and CDR2 FQGTGA. The ends lost 3 bases at V and 4 bases at J; junction bases unmatched: 8. Here the CDR3 reads CASSFISGSSTGELFF. The CDR3 bases are TGTGCCAGCAGCTTTATTAGCGGGTCTTCCACCGGGGAGCTGTTTTTT.

The rearrangement joins TRBV28 to TRBJ2-5; possibly TRBD1 for D (5 bases). The CDR3 length is 14 residues. Trimming stripped 3 bases from V and 2 bases from J, with 10 bases between. Germline lookup yields CDR1 MDHEN and CDR2 SYDVKM. The DNA for the CDR3 is TGTGCCAGCAGTTTTCGACAGAAACAAGAGACCCAGTACTTC. Translated, it gives CASSFRQKQETQYF.

This clone was seen once. The V call is TRBV25-1, the J call TRBJ2-3, with a tentative D call TRBD1 (6 bases). The germline V gene encodes CDR1 MGHDK and CDR2 SYGVNS. The CDR3 contains 14 residues. V was clipped by 6 bases and J by 0 bases, with 10 bases between them. The CDR3 protein is CASRGALSTDTQYF. In nucleotides, the CDR3 is TGTGCCAGCAGGGGGGCCCTCAGCACAGATACGCAGTATTTT.

The chain recombines TRBV7-3 with TRBJ2-3, with 8 bases aligning to TRBD2. CDR1 is SGHTA and CDR2 is FQGTGA in the germline V gene. This CDR3 is 15 amino acids long. V dropped 5 bases and J dropped 5; count of bases not matched to a gene: 9. The CDR3 loop reads CASSQVGLAGDTQYF. In nucleotides, the CDR3 is TGTGCCAGCAGCCAAGTTGGACTAGCCGGAGATACGCAGTATTTT.

The V gene is TRBV7-8, the J gene TRBJ2-3; D perhaps matches TRBD1 (6 bases). The CDR3 spans 16 residues. CDR1 and CDR2 (germline): SGHVS, FQNEAQ. The V end was cut by 5 bases, the J end by 0 bases, with 15 bases between. CDR3 sequence reads: CASSAQGGSSTDTQYF. DNA for the CDR3: TGTGCCAGCAGCGCACAGGGTGGGTCTAGCACAGATACGCAGTATTTT.

V gene TRBV29-1 combines with J gene TRBJ2-7, with 8 bases matching TRBD1. The CDR3 is 14 residues long. CDR1 SQVTM and CDR2 ANQGSEA come from the germline V gene. V was clipped by 5 bases and J by 7 bases; unmatched bases: 13. The CDR3 sequence: CSVNQQGGSGEQYF. In DNA form, the CDR3 reads TGCAGCGTTAATCAACAGGGGGGTTCGGGGGAGCAGTACTTC.

The chain is built from TRBV5-1 and TRBJ2-5; 9 nucleotides agree with TRBD2. This CDR3 contains 15 residues. CDR1 is SGHRS and CDR2 is YFSETQ in the germline V gene. Germline trimming cut 2 bases from V and 0 bases from J; bases unmatched to any gene: 2. The CDR3 bases are TGCGCCAGCAGCTTCCTAGCGGGGAACCAAGAGACCCAGTACTTC. Its protein product is CASSFLAGNQETQYF.

The chain carries TRBV12-3 or TRBV12-4 and TRBJ2-5; TRBD2 might be the D (6 bases). CDR3 length: 13 amino acids. V lost 7 bases and J 4 bases, leaving 13 bases between the germline ends. CDR3 in DNA: TGTGCCAGCACCTGGCCGGGAGTAGAGACCCAGTACTTC. Translation: CASTWPGVETQYF.

V and J are TRBV24-1 and TRBJ1-1, with 8 bases identical to TRBD1. V gave up 7 bases and J gave up 4 bases; unmatched junction bases: 10. Germline values: CDR1 KGHDR, CDR2 SFDVKD. This CDR3 has 15 residues. Here the CDR3 reads CATRDRTGIGTEAFF. The CDR3 DNA reads as TGTGCCACCAGGGACCGGACAGGGATCGGCACTGAAGCTTTCTTT.

This chain uses TRBV5-1 with TRBJ2-1; tentative D call: TRBD1 (5 bases). In germline, CDR1 is SGHRS, CDR2 YFSETQ. Trimming cost V 4 bases and J 9 bases, with 14 bases left between them. The CDR3 extends over 13 amino acids. CDR3: CASSRISGIEQFF. The CDR3 region has the DNA TGCGCCAGCAGCCGAATCTCAGGGATTGAGCAGTTCTTC.

The V call is TRBV28, the J call TRBJ1-3; possibly TRBD1 for D (6 bases). V was cut by 4 bases and J by 4 bases, with 11 bases left in between. This CDR3 is built from 14 residues. Per germline, CDR1 MDHEN and CDR2 SYDVKM. CDR3 residues: CASSSPGTGNTIYF. The CDR3 DNA reads TGTGCCAGCAGTTCCCCGGGGACAGGAAACACCATATATTTT.

The chain recombines TRBV10-2 with TRBJ1-2, with D possibly matching TRBD1 (5 bases). The germline V gene has CDR1 WSHSY and CDR2 SAAADI. The V end lost 5 bases, the J end lost 2 bases, and 9 bases lay between the germline ends. The length of the CDR3 is 13 residues. DNA for the CDR3: TGCGCCAGCAGTCTGGGGGGGAACTATGGCTACACCTTC. It specifies CASSLGGNYGYTF.

The rearrangement uses TRBV5-1 and TRBJ2-3; 7 bases map to TRBD1. The CDR3 is 15 residues long. Germline V gene sequence: CDR1 SGHRS, CDR2 YFSETQ. Germline trimming cut 4 bases from V and 0 bases from J; bases unmatched to any gene: 5. The CDR3, as DNA: TGCGCCAGCAGCAAGGGACAGATTAGCACAGATACGCAGTATTTT. Amino acids: CASSKGQISTDTQYF.

CDR3 bases: TGTGCCAGCATTCCTGGGGACAGGGTGGGTGGCTACACCTTC. Its protein is CASIPGDRVGGYTF. The chain recombines TRBV6-5 with TRBJ1-2, with 9 positions matching TRBD1. Germline loops: CDR1 MNHEY, CDR2 SVGAGI. V shed 7 bases and J 7 bases; nucleotides not matched to a gene: 10. The CDR3 has 14 residues.

The V and J genes are TRBV12-5 and TRBJ1-4; 8 nucleotides align to TRBD1. CDR1 and CDR2 from the germline V gene are LGHNT and FRNRAP. V shed 5 bases and J 2 bases; nucleotides not matched to a gene: 7. The CDR3 has 16 amino acids. The CDR3 protein is CASGLYRGLTNEKLFF. CDR3 DNA sequence: TGTGCTAGTGGTCTATACAGGGGGTTGACTAATGAAAAACTGTTTTTT.

The sample holds one count of this clone. The rearrangement joins TRBV28 to TRBJ1-5; 7 positions agree with TRBD1. The length of the CDR3 is 17 residues. Germline trimming cut 5 bases from V and 2 bases from J; bases unmatched to any gene: 12. CDR1 is MDHEN and CDR2 is SYDVKM in the germline V gene. The CDR3 loop reads CASSPDMDRPGNQPQHF. The CDR3 DNA is TGTGCCAGCAGTCCTGACATGGACAGGCCTGGCAATCAGCCCCAGCATTTT.

V and J are TRBV10-1 and TRBJ2-5, with TRBD2 as a possible D gene (5 bases). This CDR3 has 13 residues. V shed 6 bases and J shed 2 bases, with 10 bases lying between them. Per the germline V gene, CDR1 is WNHNN and CDR2 is SYGVQD (reference sequence). CDR3 in amino acids: CASSSPGQETQYF. The CDR3, as DNA: TGCGCCAGCAGCAGCCCGGGGCAAGAGACCCAGTACTTC.